One sample yielded the 25 T cell receptor beta chains listed below, sequenced in a study of beta chain features in type 1 diabetes. The investigators reverse transcribed all of the isolated RNA, so they sequenced expressed TCRB transcripts. TCRdb keeps only in-frame clones here, not all; method: immunoSEQ multiplex PCR. The table includes hundreds of thousands of clones, 68% detected once. The sequencing input was naive CD4+ T cells from blood. The receptors originated from a man aged 25 to 40 in good health.

The gene calls are TRBV30 and TRBJ2-7; 7 nucleotides match TRBD2. This CDR3 has 12 residues. Germline-derived CDR1 and CDR2 are GTSNPN and SVGIG (reference sequence). With 8 bases clipped from V and 0 bases from J, the junction kept 4 bases outside the gene matches. The CDR3 sequence is CASGTNSYEQYF. The CDR3 DNA reads as TGTGCCAGCGGGACTAACTCCTACGAGCAGTACTTC.

The genes are TRBV29-1 and TRBJ1-1; no firm D call. Trimming took off 2 bases at V and 3 bases at J, with 16 bases between the two ends. Germline loops: CDR1 SQVTM, CDR2 ANQGSEA. The CDR3 is 15 amino acids. The CDR3 bases are TGCAGCGTTGAATGTCTGGGCAATAGGGACACTGAAGCTTTCTTT. It yields the protein CSVECLGNRDTEAFF.

The chain is built from TRBV9 and TRBJ1-2; no firm D call. This CDR3 contains 13 residues. Germline V gene data show CDR1 as SGDLS and CDR2 as YYNGEE. V gave up 0 bases and J gave up 6 bases, with 9 bases separating them. Here the CDR3 reads CASSVEEGNGYTF. Written as DNA, the CDR3 is TGTGCCAGCAGCGTAGAAGAGGGAAATGGCTACACCTTC.

J is TRBJ2-1 and V is TRBV30; D perhaps matches TRBD1 (6 bases). The CDR3 covers 13 residues. V was shortened by 2 bases and J by 6 bases, with 11 bases between the two germline ends. Germline CDR1 reads GTSNPN; CDR2 reads SVGIG (reference sequence). The CDR3 region is CAWSLRGGNEQFF. The CDR3 region has the DNA TGTGCCTGGAGTCTCAGGGGTGGCAATGAGCAGTTCTTC.

The chain uses TRBV7-2 and TRBJ2-1, with a tentative D call TRBD2 (5 bases). Between the trimmed V and J ends, which lost 5 bases and 8 bases, there was a span of 16 bases. This CDR3 is built from 14 residues. Germline V gene sequence: CDR1 SGHTA, CDR2 FQGNSA. CDR3 residues: CASSRPLRADEQFF. The CDR3 coding sequence is TGTGCCAGCAGCCGACCCCTCCGAGCGGATGAGCAGTTCTTC.

This clone has only a few counts. The chain is built from TRBV30 and TRBJ2-3, with 10 bases fitting TRBD1. J lost 6 bases, V lost 2 bases, and 11 bases had no gene match. CDR3 length: 16 amino acids. Germline-derived CDR1 and CDR2 are GTSNPN and SVGIG (reference sequence). CDR3 loop: CAWSPDRDRGYDTQYF. The CDR3 DNA follows: TGTGCCTGGAGTCCCGACCGGGACAGGGGCTACGATACGCAGTATTTT.

In its sample, this clone was seen a few times. The chain combines TRBV25-1 with TRBJ2-5; a possible D gene is TRBD1 (6 bases). This CDR3 contains 15 residues. Trimming took 5 bases from V and 1 from J, leaving 14 bases between them. Germline loops: CDR1 MGHDK, CDR2 SYGVNS. The CDR3 region has the DNA TGTGCCAGCAGTCAGATGACAGGCGGCCAAGAGACCCAGTACTTC. Its protein is CASSQMTGGQETQYF.

This clone showed up just once. This chain uses TRBV5-1 with TRBJ2-2; possibly TRBD1 for D (5 bases). There are 18 residues in the CDR3. V was clipped by 1 base and J by 0 bases, with 16 bases between them. Germline V gene lookup returns CDR1 SGHRS and CDR2 YFSETQ. CDR3 residues: CASSLFRAANTNTGELFF. The CDR3 DNA follows: TGCGCCAGCAGCTTGTTCAGGGCAGCGAACACGAACACCGGGGAGCTGTTTTTT.

The chain combines TRBV5-4 with TRBJ1-1; D gene ambiguous. V was shortened by 4 bases and J by 2 bases, with 9 bases between the two germline ends. This CDR3 region has 13 residues. From germline, CDR1 is SGHNT and CDR2 YYREEE (reference sequence). The CDR3 nucleotides are TGTGCCAGCAGCGGAACAACTAACACTGAAGCTTTCTTT. Translation: CASSGTTNTEAFF.

This clone has only a few counts. This CDR3 is CASNPRGGQDTQYF. As DNA, the CDR3 is TGTGCCAGCAACCCTCGCGGGGGGCAAGATACGCAGTATTTT. V gene TRBV7-2 combines with J gene TRBJ2-3; 8 positions match TRBD2. The CDR3 contains 14 residues. Unmatched junction bases numbered 8, after V lost 7 bases and J lost 5 bases. The germline V gene encodes CDR1 SGHTA and CDR2 FQGNSA.

The rearrangement uses TRBV4-3 and TRBJ2-1; D is ambiguous. The CDR3 spans 14 residues. V was shortened by 0 bases and J by 9 bases, with 12 bases between the two germline ends. CDR1 is LGHNA, CDR2 YSLEER, per germline. The DNA for the CDR3 is TGCGCCAGCAGCCAAGATAGAGAGAGTGGTGAGCAGTTCTTC. Its protein product is CASSQDRESGEQFF.

This clone appeared a few times. This chain links TRBV30 with TRBJ1-1, with D possibly being TRBD1 (5 bases). This CDR3 spans 11 amino acids. Germline-derived CDR1 and CDR2 are GTSNPN and SVGIG (reference sequence). The ends were cut back, 2 bases at V and 7 bases at J, with 8 bases in the middle. CDR3 bases: TGTGCCTGGAGTACAGACAGTGAAGCTTTCTTT. Protein product: CAWSTDSEAFF.

The genes are TRBV30 and TRBJ2-7, with 8 bases matching TRBD1. Germline-derived CDR1 and CDR2 are GTSNPN and SVGIG (reference sequence). The CDR3 extends over 13 amino acids. V lost 5 bases, J lost 5 bases, and 8 bases stayed unmatched. The CDR3 is CAWRLGTGDEQYF. The CDR3 DNA follows: TGTGCCTGGCGGTTGGGGACAGGCGACGAGCAGTACTTC.

V usage is TRBV30 and J usage is TRBJ1-2; D is possibly TRBD1 (6 bases). Per germline, CDR1 GTSNPN and CDR2 SVGIG (reference sequence). The CDR3 extends over 15 amino acids. Trimming removed 5 bases at V and 6 bases at J, with 22 bases between. CDR3 bases: TGTGCCTGGGGCCATGCGGGGGCGCAGAAGGATGGCTACACCTTC. This translates into CAWGHAGAQKDGYTF.

The chain carries TRBV15 and TRBJ1-1; D is unclear. In germline, CDR1 is LNHNV, CDR2 YYDKDF (reference sequence). This CDR3 has 15 amino acids. Trimming pared 2 bases from V and 4 bases from J, leaving 14 bases between. The CDR3 is CATSRPTRSGTEAFF. The CDR3 nucleotides are TGTGCCACCAGCAGACCCACCAGGTCTGGCACTGAAGCTTTCTTT.

There are a few counts of this clone. The J gene is TRBJ1-6, the V gene TRBV29-1, with D possibly TRBD1 on 6 matching bases. Germline CDR1 reads SQVTM; CDR2 reads ANQGSEA. Between the trimmed V and J ends, which lost 6 bases and 8 bases, there was a span of 14 bases. This CDR3 region has 13 residues. DNA for the CDR3: TGCAGCGTGAGACGGTCAGGGGATTCACCCCTCCACTTT. This encodes CSVRRSGDSPLHF.

V gene TRBV28 combines with J gene TRBJ2-3; 10 nucleotides match TRBD2. Trimming cost V 2 bases and J 5 bases; bases outside gene matches: 4. Germline values: CDR1 MDHEN, CDR2 SYDVKM. This CDR3 region has 15 residues. CDR3 residues: CASSLSGRARDTQYF. In DNA, the CDR3 is TGTGCCAGCAGTTTAAGCGGGAGGGCCCGAGATACGCAGTATTTT.

This clone occurred once. The chain links TRBV7-9 to TRBJ2-3; 9 positions match TRBD1. V lost 4 bases, J lost 1 base, and 3 bases stayed unmatched. From germline, CDR1 is SEHNR and CDR2 FQNEAQ (reference sequence). The CDR3 has 15 residues. The CDR3 reads CASSYRTGGTDTQYF. Here the CDR3 DNA reads TGTGCCAGCAGCTACCGGACAGGGGGCACAGATACGCAGTATTTT.

The V call is TRBV29-1, the J call TRBJ1-2, with a possible D match to TRBD1 (5 bases). The CDR3 extends over 15 amino acids. Germline values: CDR1 SQVTM, CDR2 ANQGSEA. Trimming removed 7 bases at V and 6 bases at J, with 24 bases between. The CDR3 DNA reads as TGCAGCGCCGGATACCCTACGGGGGGTGAAGATGGCTACACCTTC. Its translation is CSAGYPTGGEDGYTF.

Comment on this clone: Other DNA sequences in this sample translate to the same CDR3. The chain employs TRBV14 and TRBJ2-6; D is unresolved. This CDR3 is 14 amino acids long. V was clipped by 2 bases and J by 3 bases, with 5 bases between them. CDR1 is SGHDN, CDR2 FVKESK, per germline. DNA of the CDR3: TGTGCCAGCAGCCAATTGAGTGGGGCCAACGTCCTGACTTTC. This encodes CASSQLSGANVLTF.

The sample holds a few counts of this clone. The V call is TRBV11-2, the J call TRBJ2-5; D unresolved. There are 14 residues in the CDR3. With 0 bases removed from V and 9 bases from J, the gap between germline ends came to 14 bases. Germline lookup yields CDR1 SGHAT and CDR2 FQNNGV. In DNA, the CDR3 is TGTGCCAGCAGCTTAGACACCGCCGGACGGGCCCAGTACTTC. Protein sequence: CASSLDTAGRAQYF.

The genes are TRBV29-1 and TRBJ1-1; D is ambiguous. The CDR3 is 10 amino acids. CDR1 and CDR2 (germline): SQVTM, ANQGSEA. Between the trimmed V and J ends, which lost 4 bases and 5 bases, there was a span of 5 bases. CDR3 coding DNA: TGCAGCGTTGCTCGGACTGAAGCTTTCTTT. Amino acids: CSVARTEAFF.

This chain links TRBV7-2 with TRBJ2-3; D is ambiguous. V was cut by 1 base and J by 2 bases, with 7 bases left in between. Germline-derived CDR1 and CDR2 are SGHTA and FQGNSA. This CDR3 is built from 14 residues. In nucleotides, the CDR3 is TGTGCCAGCAGCTTAGGCCCTTTCACAGATACGCAGTATTTT. Translating it yields CASSLGPFTDTQYF. The whole variable domain, filled in from reference TRBV7-2 and TRBJ2-3, reads GAGVSQSPSNKVTEKGKDVELRCDPISGHTALYWYRQSLGQGLEFLIYFQGNSAPDKSGLPSDRFSAERTGGSVSTLTIQRTQQEDSAVYLCASSLGPFTDTQYFGPGTRLTVL.

This chain connects TRBV4-3 to TRBJ2-5; TRBD2 matches 8 bases. The CDR3 runs 15 residues. V was clipped by 0 bases and J by 9 bases; unmatched bases: 9. CDR1 is LGHNA, CDR2 YSLEER, per germline. CDR3 bases: TGCGCCAGCAGCCAAGACGTGGTAGCGGGAACGGCCCAGTACTTC. Protein sequence: CASSQDVVAGTAQYF.

The chain uses TRBV30 and TRBJ1-2, with D perhaps matching TRBD1 (5 bases). The CDR3 runs to 12 residues. V was shortened by 3 bases and J by 8 bases, with 13 bases between the two germline ends. Germline V gives CDR1 GTSNPN, CDR2 SVGIG (reference sequence). The CDR3 reads CAWRRGFGGYTF. CDR3 sequence (DNA): TGTGCCTGGAGGAGGGGATTCGGCGGCTACACCTTC. Using reference TRBV30 and TRBJ1-2 for the parts outside the CDR3, the full variable domain is SQTIHQWPATLVQPVGSPLSLECTVEGTSNPNLYWYRQAAGRGLQLLFYSVGIGQISSEVPQNLSASRPQDRQFILSSKKLLLSDSGFYLCAWRRGFGGYTFGSGTRLTVV.